One T cell receptor (beta chain) is described in this entry. This specimen belongs to a study of T cell repertoires in cytomegalovirus infection. TCRdb re-analysed the reads in MiXCR, keeping a single row per CDR3 protein. This sample yields around 330,000 distinct CDR3 sequences, of which 15% to 20% are seen a single time; about 12% belongs to the top ten. The CDR3 consists of 14 residues. After removal of 4 bases from V and 6 bases from J, the junction contained 6 bases not matched to a gene. Germline V gene sequence: CDR1 LNHDA, CDR2 SQIVND (reference sequence). Sequencing was done on a sample of PBMCs. The chain recombines TRBV19 with TRBJ2-1; 7 bases match TRBD1. The receptor was derived from a human donor in good health (CMV status not recorded). Some clones in this sample may be carry-over from other donors' samples. The CDR3 protein is CASSTPGQINEQFF. Written as DNA, the CDR3 is TGTGCCAGTAGTACCCCGGGACAGATCAATGAGCAGTTCTTC. Supplemented by reference TRBV19 and TRBJ2-1, the full variable domain reads DGGITQSPKYLFRKEGQNVTLSCEQNLNHDAMYWYRQDPGQGLRLIYYSQIVNDFQKGDIAEGYSVSREKKESFPLTVTSAQKNPTAFYLCASSTPGQINEQFFGPGTRLTVL.